This entry features one T cell receptor (beta chain) sequence. Its antigen is not known. Germline V gene lookup returns CDR1 SGHAT and CDR2 FQNNGV. Losses at the gene ends were 1 base for V and 0 bases for J; bases not matched to a gene: 6. The CDR3 consists of 16 residues. Generated by immunoSEQ multiplex PCR, the TCRdb table keeps only in-frame clones and is missing some. The table shows more than 90,000 clones, with 80% to 90% occurring only once. The sample belongs to a study of T cell responses to AZD1222 COVID-19 vaccine. Study-level findings and limits: The sample set comprised mostly white British donors with more females, and clonal diversity was possibly underestimated. Researchers report vaccine-associated CD4 TCRs spanning spike, with dominance at 160-218 and 743-854. Only six AZD1222 recipients tested seropositive at baseline.

Some second doses came at about 4 weeks and others at about 12 weeks; these were pooled. The material was peripheral blood, obtained 28 days after the second AZD1222 dose. The rearrangement joins TRBV11-2 to TRBJ2-7, with 7 bases lining up with TRBD2. The sequence was obtained from an adult who received the AZD1222 COVID-19 vaccine. CDR3: CASSLALSGISYEQYF. CDR3 nucleotide sequence: TGTGCCAGCAGCTTAGCCCTGAGCGGGATCTCCTACGAGCAGTACTTC.